The rows below give T cell receptor beta chains drawn from one sample of a study of beta chain features in type 1 diabetes. Libraries were prepared by immunoSEQ multiplex PCR; TCRdb keeps only in-frame clonotypes and omits some of them. This repertoire shows roughly 400,000 clones, approximately 15% found once; its top ten account for under 0.02%. Specimen: naive CD4+ T cells from blood. These receptors were taken from a woman aged 18-29 years in good health. The CDR3 runs from the conserved cysteine through the conserved F or W. A D gene is named only where the DNA matches it firmly. Only some rows state a clone size, as once, few, many or a class for expanded clones.

cdr3_aa,d_call,clone_size,v_call
CASSQNRAFLAKNIQYF,NA,NA,TRBV14
CSQQDTDTQYF,NA,few,TRBV20-1
CASSLDPVLPQHF,NA,NA,TRBV7-9
CASSLDLRDTQYF,NA,NA,TRBV5-1
CAISESTAGEGEQFF,NA,few,TRBV10-3
CASSFGTRPYEQYF,NA,few,TRBV28
CASSLGLPSYEQYF,NA,few,TRBV7-8
CAWSRQWGEAFF,NA,few,TRBV30
CASSFDRDGQYF,TRBD1,NA,TRBV5-5
CASSSTREQYF,NA,few,TRBV7-9
CASSSGTSGIEQFF,TRBD2,few,TRBV5-4
CASSPKGLAGVYEQYF,TRBD2,NA,TRBV28
CASSLVGLAEDTGELFF,TRBD2,few,TRBV7-9
CSVVGREPYNEQFF,NA,few,TRBV29-1
CASSTTGGSAEQYF,TRBD1,NA,TRBV19
CAWIAQGNTEAFF,NA,few,TRBV30
CASSPPGLAVGEQYF,TRBD2,NA,TRBV7-2
CSVGTGRGRTGNEQFF,NA,few,TRBV29-1
CASSSDSPTTDTQYF,NA,NA,TRBV28
CASSEGAGGQPQHF,NA,few,TRBV6-1
CASSAGSSGSNEQFF,TRBD2,NA,TRBV9
CASSASTGVKGRDTQYF,TRBD1,NA,TRBV9
CASSQEVQRDTGELFF,TRBD2,few,TRBV14
CAWTIGQGQETQYF,TRBD1,once,TRBV30
CAWSEGAYDEQYF,NA,few,TRBV30
CASSLWTQVSQPQHF,NA,few,TRBV28
CASSRLWTSGTGANVLTF,TRBD2,NA,TRBV4-2
CAGRVQETQYF,NA,few,TRBV30